This T cell receptor (beta chain) came from a study of T cells in women clearing cervical HPV infection. The overall study: Cases: HPV16-related CIN3 or worse on histology, a couple of invasive cancers.

Only in-frame clones appear in the TCRdb table, and some are missing; sequencing was by immunoSEQ multiplex PCR. The table for this sample gives around 35,000 clones. To note about this clone: The read terminates 3 residues ahead of where the CDR3 ends, so the germline J gene completes it.

Trimming took 1 base from V and 4 from J; bases not matched to a gene: 5. CDR1 and CDR2 from the germline V gene are MNHNS and SASEGT. This CDR3 region has 17 residues. The chain couples TRBV6-1 to TRBJ2-6, with TRBD1 matching 9 bases. The sequence derives from a woman aged 18 to 75 with a cervical HPV16 infection that either progressed to CIN3+ or cleared (not recorded which). The sample taken for sequencing was blood buffy coat. The part of the CDR3 DNA that was read is TGTGCCAGCAGTGAAGGGGACAGGGTACCCGGGGCCAACGTC. The encoded protein is CASSEGDRVPGANV. The whole CDR3 sequence is CASSEGDRVPGANVLTF.